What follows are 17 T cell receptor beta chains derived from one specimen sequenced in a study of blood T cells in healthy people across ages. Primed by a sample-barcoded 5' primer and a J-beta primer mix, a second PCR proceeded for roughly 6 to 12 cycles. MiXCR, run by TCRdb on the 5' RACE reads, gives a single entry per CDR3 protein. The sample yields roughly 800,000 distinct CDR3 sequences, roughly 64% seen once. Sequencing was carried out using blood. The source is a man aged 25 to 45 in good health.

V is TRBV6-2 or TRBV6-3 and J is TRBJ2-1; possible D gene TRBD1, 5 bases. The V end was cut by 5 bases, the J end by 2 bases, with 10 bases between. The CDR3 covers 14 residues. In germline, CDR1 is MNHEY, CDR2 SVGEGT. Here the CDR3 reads CASSRSGPYNEQFF. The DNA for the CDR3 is TGTGCCAGCAGTCGGTCAGGGCCCTACAATGAGCAGTTCTTC.

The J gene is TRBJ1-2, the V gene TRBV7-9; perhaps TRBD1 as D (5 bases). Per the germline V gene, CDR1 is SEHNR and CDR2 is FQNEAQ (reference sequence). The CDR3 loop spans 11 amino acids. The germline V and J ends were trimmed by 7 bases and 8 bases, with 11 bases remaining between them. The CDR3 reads CASITQDGYTF. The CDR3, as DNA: TGTGCCAGCATTACACAGGACGGCTACACCTTC.

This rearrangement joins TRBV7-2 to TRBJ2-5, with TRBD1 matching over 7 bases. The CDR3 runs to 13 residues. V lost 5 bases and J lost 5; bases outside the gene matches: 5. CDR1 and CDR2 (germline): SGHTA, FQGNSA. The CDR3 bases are TGTGCCAGCAGCCAGACAGGGTATGAGACCCAGTACTTC. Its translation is CASSQTGYETQYF.

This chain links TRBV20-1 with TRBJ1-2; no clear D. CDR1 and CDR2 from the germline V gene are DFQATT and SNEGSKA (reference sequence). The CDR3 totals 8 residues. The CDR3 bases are TGCAGCCCCCATGGCTACACCTTC. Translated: CSPHGYTF.

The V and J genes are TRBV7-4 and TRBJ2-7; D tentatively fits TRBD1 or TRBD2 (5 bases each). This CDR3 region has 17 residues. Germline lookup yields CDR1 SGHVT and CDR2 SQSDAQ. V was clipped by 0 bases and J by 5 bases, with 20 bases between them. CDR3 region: CASSLAHNRGGEDEQYF. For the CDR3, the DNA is TGTGCCAGCAGCTTAGCACACAACCGGGGCGGAGAGGACGAGCAGTACTTC.

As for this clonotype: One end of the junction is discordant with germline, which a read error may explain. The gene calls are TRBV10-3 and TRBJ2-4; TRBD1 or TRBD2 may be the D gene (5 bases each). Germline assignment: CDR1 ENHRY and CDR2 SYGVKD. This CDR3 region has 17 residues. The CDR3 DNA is TGTGCCAAAGTCCGCCATCGTCGGGGCACTGTAAAAAGCATTCAGTACTTC. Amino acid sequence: CAKVRHRRGTVKSIQYF.

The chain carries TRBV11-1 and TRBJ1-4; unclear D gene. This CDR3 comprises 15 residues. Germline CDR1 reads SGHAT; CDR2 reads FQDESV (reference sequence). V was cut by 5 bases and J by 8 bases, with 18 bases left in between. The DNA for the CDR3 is TGTGCCAGCAGCCTCCTGGCAGCCTCGGAAGAAAAACTGTTTTTT. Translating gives CASSLLAASEEKLFF.

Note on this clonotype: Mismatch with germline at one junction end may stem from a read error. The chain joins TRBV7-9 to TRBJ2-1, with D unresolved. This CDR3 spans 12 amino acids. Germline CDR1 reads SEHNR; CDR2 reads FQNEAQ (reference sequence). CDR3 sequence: CASGLARNEQFF. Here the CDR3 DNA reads TGTGCCAGCGGCTTAGCTCGGAATGAGCAGTTCTTC.

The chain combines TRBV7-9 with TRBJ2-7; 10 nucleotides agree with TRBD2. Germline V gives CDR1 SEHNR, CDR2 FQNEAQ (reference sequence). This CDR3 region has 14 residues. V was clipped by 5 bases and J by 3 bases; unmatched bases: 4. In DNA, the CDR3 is TGTGCCAGCAGCCCATCTAGCGGGGGCTACGAGCAGTACTTC. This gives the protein CASSPSSGGYEQYF.

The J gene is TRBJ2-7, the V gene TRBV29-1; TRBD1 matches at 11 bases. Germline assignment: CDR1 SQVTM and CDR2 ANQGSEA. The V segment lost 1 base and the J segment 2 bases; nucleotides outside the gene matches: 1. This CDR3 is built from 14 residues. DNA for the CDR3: TGCAGCGTTGAAGGGACAGGGGGCGCCTACGAGCAGTACTTC. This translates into CSVEGTGGAYEQYF.

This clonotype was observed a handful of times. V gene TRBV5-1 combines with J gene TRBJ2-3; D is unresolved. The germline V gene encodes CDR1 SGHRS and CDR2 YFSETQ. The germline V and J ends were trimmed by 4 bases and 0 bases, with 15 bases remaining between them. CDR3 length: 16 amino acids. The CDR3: CASSPLVGSSTDTQYF. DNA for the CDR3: TGCGCCAGCAGCCCCCTTGTGGGATCAAGCACAGATACGCAGTATTTT.

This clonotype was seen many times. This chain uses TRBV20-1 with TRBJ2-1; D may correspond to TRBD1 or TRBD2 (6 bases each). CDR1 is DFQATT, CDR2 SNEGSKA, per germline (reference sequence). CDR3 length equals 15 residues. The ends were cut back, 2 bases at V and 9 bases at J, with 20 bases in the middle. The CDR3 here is CSARIGGVSNSEQFF. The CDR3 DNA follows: TGCAGTGCTAGAATCGGGGGCGTGAGTAACAGTGAGCAGTTCTTC.

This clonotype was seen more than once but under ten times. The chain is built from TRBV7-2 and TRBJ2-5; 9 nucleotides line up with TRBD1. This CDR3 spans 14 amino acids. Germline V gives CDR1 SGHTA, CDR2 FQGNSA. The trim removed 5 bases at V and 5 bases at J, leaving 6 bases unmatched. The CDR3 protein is CASSKRGQGETQYF. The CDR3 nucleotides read TGTGCCAGCAGCAAACGGGGACAGGGCGAGACCCAGTACTTC.

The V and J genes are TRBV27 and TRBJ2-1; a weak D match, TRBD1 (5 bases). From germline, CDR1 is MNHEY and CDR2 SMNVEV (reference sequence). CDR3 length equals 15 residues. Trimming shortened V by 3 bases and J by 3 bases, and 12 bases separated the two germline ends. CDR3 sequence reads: CASSFLGEGYNEQFF. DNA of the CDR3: TGTGCCAGCAGTTTTCTAGGGGAAGGCTACAATGAGCAGTTCTTC.

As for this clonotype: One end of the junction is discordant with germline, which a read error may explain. The CDR3 sequence: CATSVGNDQFF. In nucleotides, the CDR3 is TGTGCCACCTCGGTCGGCAATGACCAGTTCTTC. V usage is TRBV24-1 and J usage is TRBJ2-1; D gene unclear. CDR1 and CDR2 from the germline V gene are KGHDR and SFDVKD. The CDR3 has 11 amino acids.

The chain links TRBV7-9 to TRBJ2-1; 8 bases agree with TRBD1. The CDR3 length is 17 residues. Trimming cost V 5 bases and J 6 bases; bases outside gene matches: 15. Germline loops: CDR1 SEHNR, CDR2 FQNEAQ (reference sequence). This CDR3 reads CASSPLFGTGQSNEQFF. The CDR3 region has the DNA TGTGCCAGCAGCCCTTTGTTCGGGACAGGCCAAAGCAATGAGCAGTTCTTC.

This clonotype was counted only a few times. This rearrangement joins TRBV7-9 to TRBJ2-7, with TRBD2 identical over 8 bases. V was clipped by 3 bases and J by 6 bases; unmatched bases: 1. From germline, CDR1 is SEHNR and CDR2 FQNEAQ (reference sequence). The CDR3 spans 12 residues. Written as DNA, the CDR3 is TGTGCCAGCAGCTTCGGGAGGGCCGAGCAGTACTTC. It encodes CASSFGRAEQYF.